The next 6 T cell receptor beta chains were all read from a single sample in a study of identical twins. TCRdb re-called the 5' RACE reads through MiXCR, storing one row per CDR3 protein. This sample has approximately 210,000 distinct CDR3 sequences; approximately 9% occur once, and the top ten carry approximately 5.1%. What was sequenced was memory (CD45RO+) T cells sorted from blood. The receptor set was obtained from a woman younger than 30 in good health.

This chain joins TRBV7-3 and TRBJ1-1, with D perhaps matching TRBD1 (5 bases). The V gene lost 5 bases and the J gene lost 11 bases, with 21 bases spanning the gap. The germline V gene has CDR1 SGHTA and CDR2 FQGTGA. The CDR3 is 14 amino acids. The DNA of the CDR3 is TGTGCCAGCAGCCCTTCAGGGCCTCATGGAGCGGCTTTCTTT. Translation gives CASSPSGPHGAAFF.

This clonotype was counted only a few times. V gene TRBV7-9 combines with J gene TRBJ2-1; D may be TRBD2 (6 bases). The CDR3 extends over 15 amino acids. Germline CDR1 reads SEHNR; CDR2 reads FQNEAQ (reference sequence). V was shortened by 5 bases and J by 7 bases, with 18 bases between the two germline ends. The CDR3 sequence is CASSPRGLSGNEQFF. The CDR3 bases are TGTGCCAGCAGCCCTAGAGGACTTAGCGGAAATGAGCAGTTCTTC.

The chain recombines TRBV12-3 or TRBV12-4 with TRBJ1-2; a possible D gene is TRBD1 (5 bases). V was clipped by 8 bases and J by 4 bases, with 14 bases between them. The CDR3 runs to 13 residues. The CDR3 sequence: CASGRGSTYGYTF. The DNA for the CDR3 is TGTGCCAGCGGGCGGGGGAGTACCTATGGCTACACCTTC.

This clonotype was picked up a small number of times. The CDR3 region is CASRRRQGVSPLHF. DNA of the CDR3: TGTGCCAGCAGACGGAGGCAGGGGGTTTCACCCCTCCACTTT. The chain employs TRBV3-1 and TRBJ1-6; 7 bases align to TRBD1. Germline V CDR1 and CDR2: LGHDT, YNNKEL (reference sequence). With V trimmed by 6 bases and J by 9 bases, 8 bases remained unmatched. This CDR3 is built from 14 residues.

This clonotype was counted ten times or more. The V call is TRBV20-1, the J call TRBJ2-7; the match to TRBD1 covers 10 bases. The germline CDR1 and CDR2 sequences are DFQATT and SNEGSKA (reference sequence). Trimming at V came to 5 bases and at J to 5 bases, leaving 9 bases not matched to a gene. The CDR3 consists of 14 residues. The CDR3 sequence is CSAGGGTGVNEQYF. The CDR3 DNA is TGCAGTGCTGGGGGGGGGACAGGGGTCAACGAGCAGTACTTC.

The gene calls are TRBV4-3 and TRBJ2-3, with D possibly being TRBD2 (5 bases). The CDR3 totals 16 residues. Looked up from germline, CDR1 is LGHNA and CDR2 is YSLEER. V lost 0 bases, J lost 5 bases, and 15 bases lay in between. The DNA of the CDR3 is TGCGCCAGCAGCCAAGAGGCGGGCTCTTTGGGAGATACGCAGTATTTT. The encoded protein is CASSQEAGSLGDTQYF.